This is a list of T cell receptor beta chains from one sample in a study of cytomegalovirus exposure and HLA in healthy donors. Libraries were prepared by immunoSEQ multiplex PCR; TCRdb keeps only in-frame clonotypes and omits some of them. The sample has 130,000 to 150,000 clones, over 70% seen once. Sequenced: PBMCs. These receptors were collected from a male donor in good health and CMV-seronegative. Both conserved end residues are part of each CDR3. D genes are given only for firm matches. Expanded clones get a size class; other rows say once, few or many, or leave the size out.

j_gene	abundance	d_gene	v_gene	CDR3nt	CDR3aa
TRBJ1-4	once	TRBD1	TRBV19	TGTGCCAGTAGTCCACGACAGGGGACGGCTGAAAAACTGTTTTTT	CASSPRQGTAEKLFF
TRBJ1-4	.	TRBD1	TRBV18	TGTGCCAGCTCACACCCGACAGGGGGCGCTTCTGAAAAACTGTTTTTT	CASSHPTGGASEKLFF
TRBJ1-2	.	.	TRBV28	TGTGCCAGCAGGCGAATGGGGGGTATTTATGGCTACACCTTC	CASRRMGGIYGYTF
TRBJ2-2	few	.	TRBV7-8	TGTGCCAGCAGCTTAGCGTGGACCGTCTCAGGGACCGGGGAGCTGTTTTTT	CASSLAWTVSGTGELFF
TRBJ2-2	once	.	TRBV5-4	TGTGCCAGCAGCCGTGGGGGCGGCCTTGACGGGGAGCTGTTTTTT	CASSRGGGLDGELFF
TRBJ1-2	.	TRBD1	TRBV30	TGTGCCTGGGCAAAACAGGGGTCCCTTAACTATGGCTACACCTTC	CAWAKQGSLNYGYTF
TRBJ2-7	.	.	TRBV9	TGTGCCAGCAGCGTAGAAGTGGGGGGGCCTTACGAGCAGTACTTC	CASSVEVGGPYEQYF
TRBJ2-7	.	TRBD2	TRBV4-3	TGCGCCAGCAGCCAAGTGGGGCGGGGGGGCGTCCACGAGCAGTACTTC	CASSQVGRGGVHEQYF
TRBJ2-7	.	.	TRBV4-3	TGCGCCAGCAGCCAAGGAGGTAGCGAGGGTTACGAGCAGTACTTC	CASSQGGSEGYEQYF
TRBJ1-1	.	.	TRBV13	TGTGCCAGCAGCTTAGGTAGCCAGGGGATAAGTGAAGCTTTCTTT	CASSLGSQGISEAFF
TRBJ2-1	once	.	TRBV7-2	TGTGCCAGCAGCTGGCCCGGGGTTTACAATGAGCAGTTCTTC	CASSWPGVYNEQFF
TRBJ1-4	.	.	TRBV5-1	TGCGCCAGCAGCTCACAGCCTCTACCGCCTGAAAAACTGTTTTTT	CASSSQPLPPEKLFF
TRBJ1-1	.	.	TRBV28	TGTGCCAGCAGTTTAGGCGGTAAAGTGGAAGCTTTCTTT	CASSLGGKVEAFF
TRBJ2-5	.	TRBD1	TRBV28	TGTGCCACCCGACAGGGGTTTGGAGAGACCCAGTACTTC	CATRQGFGETQYF
TRBJ2-7	.	.	TRBV7-3	TGTGCCAGCAGCTTAGGTGAGGGCTACGAGCAGTACTTC	CASSLGEGYEQYF
TRBJ2-2	once	TRBD1	TRBV6-5	TGTGCCAGTGCAGGGGGTGCCGGGGAGCTGTTTTTT	CASAGGAGELFF
TRBJ1-3	.	.	TRBV28	TGTGCCAGCAGAGGAGCGAGCTCTGGAAACACCATATATTTT	CASRGASSGNTIYF
TRBJ2-7	.	.	TRBV29-1	TGCAGCGTTGAGGGGGGGGGCCTCGAGCAGTACTTC	CSVEGGGLEQYF
TRBJ1-3	.	.	TRBV9	TGTGCCAGCAGCGCTAACGCTTTCTCTGGAAACACCATATATTTT	CASSANAFSGNTIYF
TRBJ1-3	.	.	TRBV28	TGTGCCAGCAGTCCCGACAGCACTGGAAACACCATATATTTT	CASSPDSTGNTIYF
TRBJ1-1	.	.	TRBV9	TGTGCCACCTCTTATGTCAGGTTGAACACTGAAGCTTTCTTT	CATSYVRLNTEAFF
TRBJ2-2	.	.	TRBV4-2	TGTGCCAGCACCGCGGGGACCGGGGAGCTGTTTTTT	CASTAGTGELFF
TRBJ1-1	.	TRBD1	TRBV19	TGTGCCAGTAGTCCCGGACAGGGGGGCCCTGAAGCTTTCTTT	CASSPGQGGPEAFF
TRBJ1-5	once	TRBD1	TRBV6-5	TGTGCCAGCAGTGCACCGGGACAGAATCAGCCCCAGCATTTT	CASSAPGQNQPQHF
TRBJ1-2	.	TRBD1	TRBV28	TGTGCCAGCAGTTTACACGGGACAGGGGGCGGACGGGACTATGGCTACACCTTC	CASSLHGTGGGRDYGYTF
TRBJ1-6	.	TRBD1	TRBV5-1	TGCGCCAGCAGCCCCGGGACAGGGGACTATAATTCACCCCTCCACTTT	CASSPGTGDYNSPLHF
TRBJ1-4	.	.	TRBV14	TGTGCCAGCAGCCAAGCCGGAGGGCGGTTAAATGAAAAACTGTTTTTT	CASSQAGGRLNEKLFF
TRBJ2-3	once	TRBD1	TRBV7-2	TGTGCCAGCAGCTTCCGGTCAGGGGGCGCCTCAGATACGCAGTATTTT	CASSFRSGGASDTQYF
TRBJ1-5	once	.	TRBV28	TGTGCCAGCAGTACCGGTGGAGCGGACAATCAGCCCCAGCATTTT	CASSTGGADNQPQHF
TRBJ2-7	.	TRBD2	TRBV19	TGTGCCAGTAGTATCAGCGGGACCTACGAGCAGTACTTC	CASSISGTYEQYF
TRBJ2-1	.	.	TRBV7-2	TGTGCCAGCAGCTTACTGAGCTCCTACAATGAGCAGTTCTTC	CASSLLSSYNEQFF
TRBJ1-6	.	TRBD1	TRBV2	TGTGCCAGCACTGGACAGGGGTGGTTTAATTCACCCCTCCACTTT	CASTGQGWFNSPLHF
TRBJ1-2	.	.	TRBV2	TGTGCCAGTGTCCAGGCTCCCGACAACACCTATGGCTACACCTTC	CASVQAPDNTYGYTF
TRBJ1-6	once	TRBD1	TRBV5-1	TGCGCCAGCAGCGCCGGGACAGGGAATTCACCCCTCCACTTT	CASSAGTGNSPLHF
TRBJ1-1	.	TRBD1	TRBV6-5	TGTGCCAGCAGACAAAACCACGGGACAGGAGCTTTCTTT	CASRQNHGTGAFF
TRBJ1-5	.	.	TRBV7-8	TGTGCCAGCAGCCTGCGACAGTATACTTATAGCAATCAGCCCCAGCATTTT	CASSLRQYTYSNQPQHF
TRBJ1-4	once	TRBD1	TRBV7-6	TGTGCCAGCAGCGCCGCGGGGACAGGGGAAGTGGGGGGTAATGAAAAACTGTTTTTT	CASSAAGTGEVGGNEKLFF
TRBJ1-5	.	.	TRBV9	TGTGCCAGCAGCGTAGCAGGAGGGTCCGATCAGCCCCAGCATTTT	CASSVAGGSDQPQHF
TRBJ1-2	once	.	TRBV4-1	TGCGCCAGCGCGCCAGGGGATGCGGTGGGCTATGGCTACACCTTC	CASAPGDAVGYGYTF
TRBJ2-7	.	TRBD1	TRBV6-1	TGTGCCAGCAGTGAAGCTGGAGGGACAGGGGCCCTCGAGCAGTACTTC	CASSEAGGTGALEQYF
TRBJ1-2	.	TRBD1	TRBV4-2	TGTGCCAGCAGCCAAGAAAACCCGGGACAGGGGAACCCTAACTATGGCTACACCTTC	CASSQENPGQGNPNYGYTF
TRBJ1-3	.	.	TRBV4-2	TGTGCCAGCAGCGAGCGCGGGGCCTCTGGAAACACCATATATTTT	CASSERGASGNTIYF
TRBJ2-1	.	.	TRBV7-3	TGTGCCAGCAGCTTAGAGGGTTACGATTACAATGAGCAGTTCTTC	CASSLEGYDYNEQFF
TRBJ1-2	once	TRBD1	TRBV10-3	TGTGCCATCAGTCCACAGGGGGCGGACTATGGCTACACCTTC	CAISPQGADYGYTF
TRBJ2-1	.	TRBD1	TRBV27	TGTGCCAGCAGTTTATGGGGGACAGGGACGGGCAATGAGCAGTTCTTC	CASSLWGTGTGNEQFF
TRBJ1-2	.	TRBD1	TRBV6-5	TGTGCCAGCAGTTACTCAGGGACAGGGGGCCGGTGGGGCTACACCTTC	CASSYSGTGGRWGYTF
TRBJ2-7	.	TRBD1	TRBV6-5	TGTGCCAGCAGACCGGACAGGGGCCTCTCCTACGAGCAGTACTTC	CASRPDRGLSYEQYF
TRBJ2-7	.	.	TRBV11-3	TGTGCCAGCAGCAAAACAGGCTACGAGCAGTACTTC	CASSKTGYEQYF
TRBJ2-1	.	TRBD2	TRBV5-3	TGTGCCAGAAGAGGTCATAGCGGGGGGTCCTACAATGAGCAGTTCTTC	CARRGHSGGSYNEQFF
TRBJ2-7	.	.	TRBV2	TGTGCCAGCAGCGAGGGCTATTTCTACGAGCAGTACTTC	CASSEGYFYEQYF
TRBJ1-1	once	.	TRBV29-1	TGCAGCGGTGGGACACCCACTGAAGCTTTCTTT	CSGGTPTEAFF
TRBJ2-3	.	.	TRBV28	TGTGCCAGCAGTTCTGGCACAGATACGCAGTATTTT	CASSSGTDTQYF
TRBJ1-3	.	TRBD1	TRBV27	TGTGCCAGCAGTCTTGACAGGGGAGACACCATATATTTT	CASSLDRGDTIYF
TRBJ2-7	.	TRBD1	TRBV10-2	TGCGCCAGCAGTGAAGACAGGGTTGCCTACGAGCAGTACTTC	CASSEDRVAYEQYF
TRBJ2-7	.	.	TRBV7-6	TGTGCCAGCAGCTTAGTAGGTGAGGGAACCCACGAGCAGTACTTC	CASSLVGEGTHEQYF
TRBJ2-1	.	.	TRBV27	TGTGCCAGCAGTTCCCTGGGGGGTGAGCAGTTCTTC	CASSSLGGEQFF
TRBJ2-2	.	.	TRBV2	TGTGCCAGCGGAGGGACTGCGAACACCGGGGAGCTGTTTTTT	CASGGTANTGELFF
TRBJ2-3	few	TRBD2	TRBV19	TGTGCCAGTAGCCGGGGGACTAGCTACGATACGCAGTATTTT	CASSRGTSYDTQYF
TRBJ1-1	.	TRBD1	TRBV5-4	TGTGCCAGCAGCCCTCCGGGACAGGGGGTCACTGAAGCTTTCTTT	CASSPPGQGVTEAFF